This T cell receptor beta chain originates from a study of pediatric ulcerative colitis. The data were produced by immunoSEQ multiplex PCR, yet TCRdb's version contains in-frame clones alone and is incomplete. The data contain 15,000 or so clones, approximately 80% of them seen just once; the ten biggest clones take up over 3.5%. The rectum was sampled with one to two pinch biopsies at colonoscopy. The clonotype comes from a boy aged 5-17 years who was a control in a study of pediatric ulcerative colitis. Material for sequencing was gut tissue.

The CDR3 DNA reads as TGTGCCAGCAGCCTGACTGGGGGGCCCTTAAGGAACACTGAAGCTTTCTTT. Protein: CASSLTGGPLRNTEAFF. The V gene is TRBV13, the J gene TRBJ1-1, with D possibly being TRBD1 (6 bases). Trimming cost V 5 bases and J 1 base, with 20 bases left between them. The CDR3 is 17 residues long. Germline V CDR1 and CDR2: PRHDT, FYEKMQ (reference sequence).